These 23 T cell receptor beta chains came from one sample sequenced in a study of T cell changes during pregnancy in multiple sclerosis. This table comes from immunoSEQ multiplex PCR, and its TCRdb copy is limited to in-frame clones, with some not included. The repertoire holds more than 30,000 clones, with approximately 93% as singletons. Material: CD8+ T cells from peripheral blood mononuclear cells, obtained in the third trimester of pregnancy. The receptors were sampled from a female donor with multiple sclerosis, enrolled in a pregnancy study.

The rearrangement links TRBV7-9 to TRBJ1-4; D unresolved. Trimming shortened V by 7 bases and J by 3 bases, and 15 bases separated the two germline ends. CDR3 size: 15 residues. The germline V gene has CDR1 SEHNR and CDR2 FQNEAQ (reference sequence). The CDR3 DNA is TGTGCCAGCATCGCGAGTGAAACAGCTAATGAAAAACTGTTTTTT. This codes for CASIASETANEKLFF.

V gene TRBV6-5 combines with J gene TRBJ2-3; D might be TRBD2 (6 bases). Germline loops: CDR1 MNHEY, CDR2 SVGAGI. Trimming shortened V by 5 bases and J by 3 bases, and 15 bases separated the two germline ends. There are 15 residues in the CDR3. The CDR3 protein is CASSGGSGGTDTQYF. The CDR3 region has the DNA TGTGCCAGCAGTGGAGGTAGCGGTGGGACAGATACGCAGTATTTT.

The chain links TRBV13 to TRBJ2-7; 7 nucleotides align to TRBD2. V was pared by 7 bases and J by 7 bases, with 7 bases of the junction left unmatched. This CDR3 spans 12 amino acids. Germline loops: CDR1 PRHDT, CDR2 FYEKMQ (reference sequence). CDR3 protein: CASTWGRGEQYF. CDR3 DNA: TGTGCCAGCACCTGGGGGAGGGGAGAGCAGTACTTC.

This sequence joins TRBV27 and TRBJ1-1, with a weak D call TRBD1 (5 bases). V lost 5 bases and J 5 bases, leaving 15 bases between the germline ends. The CDR3 loop spans 14 amino acids. In germline, CDR1 is MNHEY, CDR2 SMNVEV (reference sequence). In nucleotides, the CDR3 is TGTGCCAGCAGTCAACGACGGAAGGGGACTGAAGCTTTCTTT. Translating it yields CASSQRRKGTEAFF.

Turning to this clone: Within the sample, other DNA sequences also encode this same CDR3. The chain has TRBV2 and TRBJ1-5; D might be TRBD1 (5 bases). The CDR3 has 14 amino acids. V was shortened by 3 bases and J by 2 bases, with 8 bases between the two germline ends. The germline V gene has CDR1 SNHLY and CDR2 FYNNEI. CDR3: CASSDQGGNQPQHF. The CDR3 DNA is TGTGCCAGCAGTGATCAGGGTGGCAATCAGCCCCAGCATTTT.

The chain employs TRBV11-2 and TRBJ2-3; TRBD1 aligns across 10 bases. Germline CDR1 is SGHAT and CDR2 is FQNNGV. Trimming cost V 3 bases and J 7 bases; bases outside gene matches: 4. The CDR3 has 14 residues. The CDR3 DNA follows: TGTGCCAGCAGCTTGGGACAGGGGATGAATACGCAGTATTTT. Encoded protein: CASSLGQGMNTQYF.

This chain uses TRBV13 with TRBJ2-1, with 8 bases aligning to TRBD2. J gave up 10 bases and V 6 bases, and 2 bases lay outside the gene matches. The CDR3 is made up of 11 amino acids. The germline CDR1 and CDR2 sequences are PRHDT and FYEKMQ (reference sequence). This CDR3 is CASSGGGEQFF. The CDR3 DNA reads TGTGCCAGCAGTGGCGGGGGGGAGCAGTTCTTC.

CDR3 region: CASTGTVLLVDTEAFF. The CDR3 region has the DNA TGTGCCAGCACCGGGACAGTCCTATTGGTGGACACTGAAGCTTTCTTT. V gene TRBV19 combines with J gene TRBJ1-1; 7 bases line up with TRBD1. The CDR3 loop spans 16 amino acids. Germline CDR1 and CDR2: LNHDA and SQIVND (reference sequence). V dropped 9 bases and J dropped 3; count of bases not matched to a gene: 16.

The V and J genes are TRBV9 and TRBJ1-1; no definite D call. CDR3 length: 17 residues. Germline V lookup: CDR1 SGDLS, CDR2 YYNGEE. The V end lost 0 bases, the J end lost 4 bases, and 19 bases lay between the germline ends. As DNA, the CDR3 is TGTGCCAGCAGCGTAGAGGGAGCTCCGGGGTTCGGCACTGAAGCTTTCTTT. Translating it yields CASSVEGAPGFGTEAFF.

The V call is TRBV5-1, the J call TRBJ2-3; no clear D gene. Trimming shortened V by 6 bases and J by 5 bases, and 13 bases separated the two germline ends. Germline CDR1 is SGHRS and CDR2 is YFSETQ. The CDR3 loop spans 13 amino acids. The chain's CDR3 is CASTGDVGDTQYF. Here the CDR3 DNA reads TGCGCCAGCACGGGTGATGTTGGAGATACGCAGTATTTT.

The chain uses TRBV6-5 and TRBJ2-1, with 11 bases fitting TRBD2. The germline gives CDR1 MNHEY, CDR2 SVGAGI. J lost 9 bases, V lost 6 bases, and 7 bases had no gene match. The CDR3 has 14 residues. The CDR3 spells CASSFSSGGGEQFF. CDR3 coding DNA: TGTGCCAGCAGCTTTAGTAGCGGGGGGGGTGAGCAGTTCTTC.

The chain links TRBV4-2 to TRBJ2-1; D remains ambiguous. Trimming left V 1 base short and J 8 bases short, with 6 bases between. The CDR3 loop spans 12 amino acids. Germline V gives CDR1 LGHNA, CDR2 YNFKEQ. The CDR3, as DNA: TGTGCCAGCAGCCAAGGCGTCGATGAGCAGTTCTTC. It yields the protein CASSQGVDEQFF.

The J gene is TRBJ1-1, the V gene TRBV5-6; D ambiguous. Germline V gives CDR1 SGHDT, CDR2 YYEEEE. The CDR3 runs 13 residues. Trimming stripped 1 base from V and 5 bases from J, with 9 bases between. DNA of the CDR3: TGTGCCAGCAGCTTGCCGGGGTTTACTGAAGCTTTCTTT. It is translated as CASSLPGFTEAFF.

This rearrangement joins TRBV18 to TRBJ2-3, with TRBD2 identical over 9 bases. The germline V gene has CDR1 KGHSH and CDR2 LQKENI. Trimming took 0 bases from V and 2 from J; bases not matched to a gene: 12. There are 19 residues in the CDR3. CDR3 in amino acids: CASSPPPSGGPKFTDTQYF. CDR3 DNA sequence: TGTGCCAGCTCACCACCGCCCAGCGGGGGGCCCAAATTCACAGATACGCAGTATTTT.

The chain uses TRBV9 and TRBJ2-3; D is perhaps TRBD1 (6 bases). CDR1 SGDLS and CDR2 YYNGEE come from the germline V gene. V dropped 0 bases and J dropped 2 bases, with 10 bases sitting between them. This CDR3 has 15 amino acids. As DNA, the CDR3 is TGTGCCAGCAGCGTAGTCACAGGGACCACAGATACGCAGTATTTT. Translating gives CASSVVTGTTDTQYF.

This chain links TRBV21-1 with TRBJ1-6. TRBV21-1 is deemed a pseudogene. This CDR3 contains 18 residues. For the CDR3, the DNA is TGTGCCAGCAGCAAAGCCCCAGACGGGAGCTCCTATAATTCACCCCTCCACTTT. Its translation: CASSKAPDGSSYNSPLHF.

This clone turned up a few times. The chain joins TRBV7-3 to TRBJ2-2; 7 bases fit TRBD1. Trimming took 4 bases from V and 4 from J; bases not matched to a gene: 9. CDR1 and CDR2 from the germline V gene are SGHTA and FQGTGA. CDR3 length equals 16 residues. In DNA, the CDR3 is TGTGCCAGCAGCTCCATTGACAGGGAGAGCACCGGGGAGCTGTTTTTT. It translates to CASSSIDRESTGELFF. The complete variable domain, with remaining parts taken from reference TRBV7-3 and TRBJ2-2, reads GAGVSQTPSNKVTEKGKYVELRCDPISGHTALYWYRQSLGQGPEFLIYFQGTGAADDSGLPNDRFFAVRPEGSVSTLKIQRTERGDSAVYLCASSSIDRESTGELFFGEGSRLTVL.

This chain joins TRBV29-1 and TRBJ2-2; the D gene is possibly TRBD2 (6 bases). Trimming cost V 4 bases and J 6 bases, with 12 bases left between them. The CDR3 runs 13 residues. Germline-derived CDR1 and CDR2 are SQVTM and ANQGSEA. The CDR3 DNA follows: TGCAGCGTTGTGGTCGGGAGTTCCGGGGAGCTGTTTTTT. Residues: CSVVVGSSGELFF.

This chain connects TRBV9 to TRBJ1-1, with D perhaps TRBD1 (5 bases). Germline V lookup: CDR1 SGDLS, CDR2 YYNGEE. The V end was cut by 2 bases, the J end by 1 base, with 15 bases between. The CDR3 length is 16 residues. CDR3 nucleotides: TGTGCCAGCAGCGTCGGCAGGGTAAAAGGGAACACTGAAGCTTTCTTT. Protein product: CASSVGRVKGNTEAFF.

This sequence joins TRBV5-1 and TRBJ2-2, with 9 bases matching TRBD2. The germline V gene has CDR1 SGHRS and CDR2 YFSETQ. CDR3 length: 16 amino acids. Trimming took 3 bases from V and 4 from J; bases not matched to a gene: 7. The CDR3 sequence is CASSSVAGEFTGELFF. The CDR3, as DNA: TGCGCCAGCAGCTCGGTAGCGGGGGAATTCACCGGGGAGCTGTTTTTT.

The V and J genes are TRBV13 and TRBJ2-7, with TRBD2 as a possible D gene (6 bases). V dropped 5 bases and J dropped 0 bases, with 11 bases sitting between them. CDR1 is PRHDT, CDR2 FYEKMQ, per germline (reference sequence). This CDR3 has 14 amino acids. As DNA, the CDR3 is TGTGCCAGCAGCCCCGGAGGGAGCTCCTACGAGCAGTACTTC. Its protein product is CASSPGGSSYEQYF.

The chain has TRBV27 and TRBJ2-7; D call uncertain. Germline assignment: CDR1 MNHEY and CDR2 SMNVEV (reference sequence). V lost 3 bases, J lost 3 bases, and 9 bases lay in between. This CDR3 contains 13 residues. Written as DNA, the CDR3 is TGTGCCAGCAGTTTCACCCGGGTCTACGAGCAGTACTTC. Translation gives CASSFTRVYEQYF.

This rearrangement joins TRBV4-1 to TRBJ1-4, with D possibly being TRBD1 (5 bases). Germline assignment: CDR1 MGHRA and CDR2 YSYEKL. This CDR3 is built from 13 residues. Trimming took 8 bases from V and 3 from J, leaving 10 bases between them. This chain's CDR3 is CASSRGANEKLFF. The CDR3 DNA follows: TGCGCCAGCTCCCGGGGGGCTAATGAAAAACTGTTTTTT.